This T cell receptor beta chain was sequenced for a study of blood T cell repertoires in COVID-19. In the study overall: The study drew acute and convalescent COVID-19 samples from the United States, Italy and Spain. From T cells, B-cell-depleted T cells, or PBMCs came the material, which was cDNA or gDNA.

Germline V lookup: CDR1 MNHEY, CDR2 SVGAGI. The CDR3 spans 15 residues. V was clipped by 6 bases and J by 3 bases; unmatched bases: 10. Source study methods: Researchers report that nucleated cell counts were estimated from reference gene primer amplification. Assay used: immunoSEQ multiplex PCR; TCRdb lists only in-frame clones, some missing. That table is the source of V, J and clone size, and D and trimming were worked out from the DNA. The sample holds fewer than 250,000 clones, roughly four fifths seen once. This chain connects TRBV6-5 to TRBJ2-7; TRBD1 matches 8 bases. This TCR was sampled from a man aged 45-65 years with acute or convalescent COVID-19. What was sequenced was peripheral blood. The DNA of the CDR3 is TGTGCCAGCAGAGACCTGGACAGGGCCAACTACGAGCAGTACTTC. This sequence encodes CASRDLDRANYEQYF.